These 22 T cell receptor beta chains were sequenced from one sample in a study of control samples from healthy donors and cancer patients. Profiled with immunoSEQ multiplex PCR; TCRdb holds only in-frame clones, not every one. Of roughly 34,000 clones in the sample, approximately 90% are singletons; the top ten hold more than 1.5%. Sequencing was carried out using PBMCs. These receptors all come from a woman between 40 and 55 years old with lung cancer.

The J gene is TRBJ1-5, the V gene TRBV12-3 or TRBV12-4, with D uncertain. V was shortened by 2 bases and J by 5 bases, with 7 bases between the two germline ends. This CDR3 has 13 amino acids. CDR3 protein: CASSLMRDQPQHF. The CDR3, as DNA: TGTGCCAGCAGTTTAATGAGGGATCAGCCCCAGCATTTT.

This chain connects TRBV20-1 to TRBJ1-1; D gene ambiguous. Germline values: CDR1 DFQATT, CDR2 SNEGSKA (reference sequence). This CDR3 contains 10 residues. V was clipped by 4 bases and J by 8 bases, with 8 bases between them. In nucleotides, the CDR3 is TGCAGTGCTACCGACCTGGAAGCTTTCTTT. Protein sequence: CSATDLEAFF.

The gene calls are TRBV4-1 and TRBJ2-1; 9 bases are a match to TRBD2. Germline CDR1 is MGHRA and CDR2 is YSYEKL. The CDR3 has 14 residues. With 1 base clipped from V and 10 bases from J, the junction kept 5 bases outside the gene matches. Here the CDR3 reads CASSQGLAAGEQFF. CDR3 nucleotides: TGCGCCAGCAGCCAAGGACTAGCGGCGGGGGAGCAGTTCTTC.

This chain uses TRBV19 with TRBJ1-6, with 9 positions matching TRBD1. V was pared by 4 bases and J by 10 bases, with 8 bases of the junction left unmatched. This CDR3 has 15 residues. The germline V gene has CDR1 LNHDA and CDR2 SQIVND (reference sequence). CDR3 nucleotides: TGTGCCAGTAGTAAAAACAGGGGGCCGGAGTCACCCCTCCACTTT. It translates to CASSKNRGPESPLHF.

This chain uses TRBV3-1 (or the pseudogene TRBV3-2) with TRBJ2-4; D might be TRBD1 (5 bases). V gave up 3 bases and J gave up 0 bases, with 9 bases separating them. Germline V gene sequence: CDR1 LGHDT, CDR2 YNNKEL (reference sequence). This CDR3 comprises 15 residues. CDR3 in DNA: TGTGCCAGCAGCCACAGGACAAGAGCCAAAAACATTCAGTACTTC. Amino acids: CASSHRTRAKNIQYF.

The genes are TRBV5-1 and TRBJ2-7, with no clear D. Germline assignment: CDR1 SGHRS and CDR2 YFSETQ. This CDR3 is 13 amino acids long. V was trimmed by 4 bases and J by 5 bases, leaving 13 bases between them. The CDR3 DNA sequence: TGCGCCAGCAGCCAGACGCCGTCGGACGAGCAGTACTTC. Protein product: CASSQTPSDEQYF.

The chain couples TRBV5-4 to TRBJ2-3, with a tentative D call TRBD1 (6 bases). Germline CDR1 SGHNT, CDR2 YYREEE (reference sequence). V lost 7 bases to trimming and J lost 2 bases, with 14 bases between them. The CDR3 is 14 residues long. The CDR3 here is CASGGQNPTDTQYF. CDR3 DNA: TGTGCCAGCGGCGGACAGAACCCCACAGATACGCAGTATTTT.

The V gene is TRBV12-3 or TRBV12-4, the J gene TRBJ2-2; D unclear. Trimming removed 3 bases at V and 1 base at J, with 3 bases between. The CDR3 is 13 residues long. CDR3 in amino acids: CASSFGNTGELFF. In DNA form, the CDR3 reads TGTGCCAGCAGTTTTGGGAACACCGGGGAGCTGTTTTTT.

The rearrangement links TRBV11-2 to TRBJ2-1, with D possibly being TRBD1 or TRBD2 (7 bases each). V shed 5 bases and J shed 5 bases, with 13 bases lying between them. CDR1 is SGHAT, CDR2 FQNNGV, per germline. The CDR3 runs 14 residues. The CDR3 DNA is TGTGCCAGCAGCCCCAGGGGGGGGGACAATGAGCAGTTCTTC. It encodes CASSPRGGDNEQFF.

This chain joins TRBV5-1 and TRBJ2-1, with 11 positions matching TRBD2. Germline V gene sequence: CDR1 SGHRS, CDR2 YFSETQ. With V trimmed by 1 base and J by 8 bases, 14 bases remained unmatched. This CDR3 contains 18 residues. The CDR3 spells CASSLPLAGAPRGDEQFF. CDR3 nucleotide sequence: TGCGCCAGCAGCTTGCCACTAGCGGGGGCCCCTCGGGGCGATGAGCAGTTCTTC.

This clone was observed a single time. The gene calls are TRBV6-1 and TRBJ1-5; 9 positions agree with TRBD1. This CDR3 is built from 14 residues. CDR1 and CDR2 from the germline V gene are MNHNS and SASEGT. V was clipped by 5 bases and J by 7 bases; unmatched bases: 6. In DNA, the CDR3 is TGTGCCAGCAGTCTGGGACAGGGAGACCAGCCCCAGCATTTT. Its protein product is CASSLGQGDQPQHF.

The rearrangement uses TRBV10-3 and TRBJ1-1; unclear D gene. Trimming removed 0 bases at V and 0 bases at J, with 5 bases between. Germline V gene data show CDR1 as ENHRY and CDR2 as SYGVKD. The CDR3 is 14 residues long. Written as DNA, the CDR3 is TGTGCCATCAGTGAGTCTCTCATGAACACTGAAGCTTTCTTT. Its translation: CAISESLMNTEAFF.

The rearrangement uses TRBV4-1 and TRBJ1-2, with unresolved D. CDR1 and CDR2 from the germline V gene are MGHRA and YSYEKL. Trimming took off 1 base at V and 2 bases at J, with 23 bases between the two ends. The CDR3 loop spans 19 amino acids. The CDR3 DNA follows: TGCGCCAGCAGCCAAGGGAACTCCATCGAAGAGACCTTGAACTATGGCTACACCTTC. It is translated as CASSQGNSIEETLNYGYTF.

This rearrangement joins TRBV2 to TRBJ1-1, with TRBD1 as a possible D gene (6 bases). Germline CDR1 is SNHLY and CDR2 is FYNNEI. V was shortened by 2 bases and J by 1 base, with 11 bases between the two germline ends. The CDR3 consists of 15 residues. CDR3 DNA sequence: TGTGCCAGCAGTGAATGGACAGTGCGGAACACTGAAGCTTTCTTT. Protein: CASSEWTVRNTEAFF.

The chain uses TRBV5-4 and TRBJ1-3; D is undetermined. This CDR3 spans 15 amino acids. Germline CDR1 SGHNT, CDR2 YYREEE (reference sequence). V lost 0 bases, J lost 4 bases, and 11 bases lay in between. For the CDR3, the DNA is TGTGCCAGCAGCTTGGATTTAGGGCAGGGAAACACCATATATTTT. Encoded protein: CASSLDLGQGNTIYF.

This chain links TRBV9 with TRBJ2-7; D remains ambiguous. CDR1 is SGDLS, CDR2 YYNGEE, per germline. CDR3 length: 14 residues. Between the trimmed V and J ends, which lost 2 bases and 1 base, there was a span of 10 bases. This CDR3 reads CASSVRFESYEQYF. In nucleotides, the CDR3 is TGTGCCAGCAGCGTTCGGTTCGAATCCTACGAGCAGTACTTC. Full variable domain (missing parts from reference TRBV9 and TRBJ2-7): DSGVTQTPKHLITATGQRVTLRCSPRSGDLSVYWYQQSLDQGLQFLIQYYNGEERAKGNILERFSAQQFPDLHSELNLSSLELGDSALYFCASSVRFESYEQYFGPGTRLTVT.

The chain links TRBV5-1 to TRBJ2-2; D is undetermined. V lost 4 bases, J lost 1 base, and 5 bases lay in between. CDR3 length: 13 residues. Germline CDR1 and CDR2: SGHRS and YFSETQ. CDR3 protein: CASSAENTGELFF. The CDR3 DNA sequence: TGCGCCAGCAGCGCGGAGAACACCGGGGAGCTGTTTTTT. Supplemented by reference TRBV5-1 and TRBJ2-2, the full variable domain reads KAGVTQTPRYLIKTRGQQVTLSCSPISGHRSVSWYQQTPGQGLQFLFEYFSETQRNKGNFPGRFSGRQFSNSRSEMNVSTLELGDSALYLCASSAENTGELFFGEGSRLTVL.

The rearrangement links TRBV7-8 to TRBJ1-1; weak D call: TRBD1 (6 bases). Germline assignment: CDR1 SGHVS and CDR2 FQNEAQ. The V end lost 5 bases, the J end lost 1 base, and 11 bases lay between the germline ends. This CDR3 spans 14 amino acids. The CDR3 here is CASSPQGPNTEAFF. CDR3 sequence (DNA): TGTGCCAGCAGCCCCCAGGGGCCGAACACTGAAGCTTTCTTT.

V gene TRBV9 combines with J gene TRBJ1-2, with D maybe TRBD1 (5 bases). Germline values: CDR1 SGDLS, CDR2 YYNGEE. The V and J ends lost 1 base and 4 bases respectively, with 14 bases between them. The CDR3 is 15 amino acids. The CDR3 coding sequence is TGTGCCAGCAGCGTATCCCCGGGGCCAGGCTATGGCTACACCTTC. Translation: CASSVSPGPGYGYTF. Drawing the rest from reference TRBV9 and TRBJ1-2, the complete variable domain is DSGVTQTPKHLITATGQRVTLRCSPRSGDLSVYWYQQSLDQGLQFLIQYYNGEERAKGNILERFSAQQFPDLHSELNLSSLELGDSALYFCASSVSPGPGYGYTFGSGTRLTVV.

The chain recombines TRBV6-5 with TRBJ1-2, with D maybe TRBD1 (5 bases). Germline CDR1 is MNHEY and CDR2 is SVGAGI. Trimming left V 2 bases short and J 2 bases short, with 9 bases between. This CDR3 is built from 14 residues. CDR3 coding DNA: TGTGCCAGCAGTTACAGACAGTCGAACTATGGCTACACCTTC. This codes for CASSYRQSNYGYTF.

The chain joins TRBV30 to TRBJ1-2; D call uncertain. The V and J ends lost 5 bases and 8 bases respectively, with 24 bases between them. Germline V gene sequence: CDR1 GTSNPN, CDR2 SVGIG (reference sequence). This CDR3 has 15 residues. In DNA, the CDR3 is TGTGCCTGGTGGACTAAGGGAGATCCCTATGGCGGCTACACCTTC. The encoded protein is CAWWTKGDPYGGYTF.

This chain joins TRBV5-1 and TRBJ2-7, with TRBD2 identical over 11 bases. Germline CDR1 reads SGHRS; CDR2 reads YFSETQ. CDR3 size: 18 residues. The J segment lost 1 base and the V segment lost 2 bases, leaving 11 bases of the junction unmatched. The CDR3 loop reads CASSLSSGGATISYEQYF. In DNA form, the CDR3 reads TGCGCCAGCAGCTTAAGTAGCGGGGGGGCCACCATTTCCTACGAGCAGTACTTC.